This paragraph covers one T cell receptor beta chain sequence. The CDR3 is 16 amino acids. The V segment lost 6 bases and the J segment 2 bases; nucleotides outside the gene matches: 10. Germline V gene data show CDR1 as WSHSY and CDR2 as SAAADI. The record originates from a study of T cell changes during pregnancy in multiple sclerosis. The data were produced by immunoSEQ multiplex PCR, yet TCRdb's version contains in-frame clones alone and is incomplete. The sample has tens of thousands of clones, 90% seen once. This specimen was CD8+ T cells from peripheral blood mononuclear cells, taken in the second trimester of pregnancy. This receptor was taken from a female donor with multiple sclerosis, enrolled in a pregnancy study. The chain uses TRBV10-2 and TRBJ2-3, with 8 bases lining up with TRBD2. The CDR3 is CASSQLAENPTDTQYF. CDR3 DNA sequence: TGCGCCAGCAGCCAACTAGCGGAGAACCCCACAGATACGCAGTATTTT.